These 19 T cell receptor beta chains originate from one sample sequenced in a study of blood T cell repertoires in COVID-19. The repertoire was sequenced with immunoSEQ multiplex PCR; TCRdb's copy has only in-frame clones and lacks some. There are approximately 210,000 clones in the sample; over 75% occur only once, and roughly 5.6% lies in the top ten. Source material: peripheral blood. The source is a woman aged 40 to 50 who had recovered from COVID-19.

The rearrangement uses TRBV18 and TRBJ2-5; 7 nucleotides line up with TRBD2. Germline V gene data show CDR1 as KGHSH and CDR2 as LQKENI. CDR3 length equals 13 residues. V was pared by 8 bases and J by 5 bases, with 8 bases of the junction left unmatched. CDR3 amino acids: CASGREALETQYF. The CDR3 bases are TGTGCCAGCGGTCGGGAGGCGTTGGAGACCCAGTACTTC.

The V and J genes are TRBV20-1 and TRBJ2-2; D may be TRBD1 (6 bases). The CDR3 contains 14 residues. The germline CDR1 and CDR2 sequences are DFQATT and SNEGSKA (reference sequence). V gave up 3 bases and J gave up 4 bases, with 12 bases separating them. The CDR3 region has the DNA TGCAGTGCTAGTTTGGGGGCTCGCACCGGGGAGCTGTTTTTT. Protein product: CSASLGARTGELFF.

This clone has a single count. The rearrangement uses TRBV9 and TRBJ2-7, with 8 bases identical to TRBD1. The CDR3 consists of 15 residues. The V gene's germline CDR1 is SGDLS and CDR2 YYNGEE. With 2 bases clipped from V and 3 bases from J, the junction kept 7 bases outside the gene matches. The DNA of the CDR3 is TGTGCCAGCAGCGTGACAGGGGTCTCGATCTACGAGCAGTACTTC. It translates to CASSVTGVSIYEQYF.

The rearrangement links TRBV13 to TRBJ1-6; 7 nucleotides align to TRBD1. With V trimmed by 5 bases and J by 5 bases, 6 bases remained unmatched. The length of the CDR3 is 15 residues. The V gene's germline CDR1 is PRHDT and CDR2 FYEKMQ (reference sequence). CDR3 DNA: TGTGCCAGCAGCACCGTAGACAGGGATAATTCACCCCTCCACTTT. Amino acids: CASSTVDRDNSPLHF. The whole variable domain, remainder taken from reference TRBV13 and TRBJ1-6, is AAGVIQSPRHLIKEKRETATLKCYPIPRHDTVYWYQQGPGQDPQFLISFYEKMQSDKGSIPDRFSAQQFSDYHSELNMSSLELGDSALYFCASSTVDRDNSPLHFGNGTRLTVT.

V is TRBV14 and J is TRBJ1-1, with D perhaps matching TRBD1 (6 bases). Germline CDR1 is SGHDN and CDR2 is FVKESK. Trimming cost V 2 bases and J 11 bases, with 18 bases left between them. The CDR3 consists of 14 residues. CDR3 sequence: CASSQNYREGRAFF. The CDR3 nucleotides are TGTGCCAGCAGCCAAAATTACAGGGAGGGACGGGCTTTCTTT.

The chain has TRBV5-1 and TRBJ2-7; 7 bases match TRBD2. V was pared by 0 bases and J by 5 bases, with 8 bases of the junction left unmatched. The germline V gene has CDR1 SGHRS and CDR2 YFSETQ. The CDR3 runs 15 residues. As DNA, the CDR3 is TGCGCCAGCAGCTTGGTCGCGGGAGCACTAAACGAGCAGTACTTC. Translating gives CASSLVAGALNEQYF.

The gene calls are TRBV5-1 and TRBJ2-3, with 12 bases matching TRBD2. J was trimmed by 3 bases and V by 3 bases; bases with no gene match: 8. The CDR3 loop spans 17 amino acids. Germline CDR1 SGHRS, CDR2 YFSETQ. This chain's CDR3 is CASSSLSSGRATDTQYF. The CDR3 DNA is TGCGCCAGCAGCTCGCTATCTAGCGGGAGGGCGACAGATACGCAGTATTTT.

V usage is TRBV10-2 and J usage is TRBJ1-1, with D possibly matching TRBD1 (6 bases). V was cut by 3 bases and J by 5 bases, with 13 bases left in between. From germline, CDR1 is WSHSY and CDR2 SAAADI. The CDR3 extends over 14 amino acids. The chain's CDR3 is CASSERTEGTEAFF. CDR3 bases: TGCGCCAGCAGTGAACGGACAGAAGGAACTGAAGCTTTCTTT.

The chain carries TRBV3-1 (or the pseudogene TRBV3-2) and TRBJ1-4; 10 nucleotides line up with TRBD1. The length of the CDR3 is 14 residues. The ends lost 4 bases at V and 8 bases at J; junction bases unmatched: 4. The germline gives CDR1 LGHDT, CDR2 YNNKEL (reference sequence). The DNA of the CDR3 is TGTGCCAGCAGCCCGGGACAGGGGAGCGAAAAACTGTTTTTT. Amino acid sequence: CASSPGQGSEKLFF.

This clone was detected only a few times. The chain uses TRBV6-5 and TRBJ1-2; perhaps TRBD1 as D (5 bases). Trimming left V 6 bases short and J 6 bases short, with 17 bases between. This CDR3 comprises 14 residues. The germline V gene has CDR1 MNHEY and CDR2 SVGAGI. The CDR3 DNA reads TGTGCCAGCAGCCCCCGGGACTTTTCGGATGGCTACACCTTC. This translates into CASSPRDFSDGYTF.

The CDR3 sequence is CASTVSGSYYEQYF. The CDR3 DNA follows: TGTGCCAGCACCGTTAGCGGGAGCTACTACGAGCAGTACTTC. The rearrangement uses TRBV5-4 and TRBJ2-7; 9 bases line up with TRBD2. This CDR3 is built from 14 residues. J lost 3 bases, V lost 6 bases, and 7 bases had no gene match. Germline CDR1 SGHNT, CDR2 YYREEE (reference sequence).

The chain combines TRBV19 with TRBJ2-1; 13 bases are shared with TRBD2. The V gene's germline CDR1 is LNHDA and CDR2 SQIVND (reference sequence). The CDR3 sequence is 19 residues long. V lost 5 bases and J lost 7; bases outside the gene matches: 17. The CDR3 here is CASSPRSGTSGTGRNEQFF. Written as DNA, the CDR3 is TGTGCCAGTAGTCCCCGATCCGGGACTAGCGGGACCGGGAGGAATGAGCAGTTCTTC.

The J gene is TRBJ1-6, the V gene TRBV27; possibly TRBD1 for D (6 bases). The CDR3 has 14 amino acids. CDR1 is MNHEY and CDR2 is SMNVEV in the germline V gene (reference sequence). V dropped 6 bases and J dropped 6 bases, with 12 bases sitting between them. The CDR3 DNA reads as TGTGCCAGCAGGTTACAGGGTGGTAATTCACCCCTCCACTTT. This codes for CASRLQGGNSPLHF.

The V and J genes are TRBV28 and TRBJ1-2; TRBD1 matches 8 bases. Germline CDR1 and CDR2: MDHEN and SYDVKM. This CDR3 has 12 amino acids. V dropped 7 bases and J dropped 4; count of bases not matched to a gene: 2. The CDR3 region is CASTTGVYGYTF. CDR3 in DNA: TGTGCCAGCACGACAGGGGTCTATGGCTACACCTTC.

This clone appeared once. This sequence joins TRBV29-1 and TRBJ1-1, with D tentatively TRBD1 (5 bases). The germline V and J ends were trimmed by 8 bases and 2 bases, with 12 bases remaining between them. This CDR3 has 12 residues. Germline values: CDR1 SQVTM, CDR2 ANQGSEA. The DNA for the CDR3 is TGCAGCTTCAGAGACAGTAACACTGAAGCTTTCTTT. Protein sequence: CSFRDSNTEAFF.

This chain uses TRBV30 with TRBJ2-7; the D gene is possibly TRBD1 (5 bases). The germline V gene has CDR1 GTSNPN and CDR2 SVGIG (reference sequence). CDR3 length: 13 residues. V gave up 3 bases and J gave up 6 bases, with 15 bases separating them. The CDR3 bases are TGTGCCTGGAGGCTAATAGGGGAATTCGAGCAGTACTTC. Its translation is CAWRLIGEFEQYF. The full variable domain, in which reference TRBV30 and TRBJ2-7 provide the parts outside the CDR3, is SQTIHQWPATLVQPVGSPLSLECTVEGTSNPNLYWYRQAAGRGLQLLFYSVGIGQISSEVPQNLSASRPQDRQFILSSKKLLLSDSGFYLCAWRLIGEFEQYFGPGTRLTVT.

This clone has just one count. V usage is TRBV21-1 and J usage is TRBJ1-5. TRBV21-1 is labeled a pseudogene. There are 16 residues in the CDR3. Here the CDR3 reads CASSKVKGGAGQPQHF. The CDR3 coding sequence is TGTGCCAGCAGCAAAGTTAAGGGGGGGGCGGGACAGCCCCAGCATTTT.

The chain is built from TRBV5-8 and TRBJ2-5; TRBD2 agrees at 8 bases. CDR1 is SGHTS and CDR2 is YDEGEE in the germline V gene. CDR3 size: 15 residues. The V and J ends lost 1 base and 5 bases, in that order; junction bases with no gene match: 7. CDR3 in amino acids: CASSLRTGGVETQYF. The CDR3, as DNA: TGTGCCAGCAGCTTGCGAACGGGAGGGGTGGAGACCCAGTACTTC.

J is TRBJ2-7 and V is TRBV9; tentatively, D is TRBD2 (6 bases). In germline, CDR1 is SGDLS, CDR2 YYNGEE. The CDR3 spans 14 residues. Trimming shortened V by 0 bases and J by 7 bases, and 14 bases separated the two germline ends. This chain's CDR3 is CASSVALRGREQYF. The CDR3, as DNA: TGTGCCAGCAGCGTAGCCCTTCGGGGGAGGGAGCAGTACTTC.